Listed below are T cell receptor beta chains from one sample, sequenced in a study of blood T cell repertoires in COVID-19. Method: immunoSEQ multiplex PCR; TCRdb's copy keeps in-frame clones and lacks some. The repertoire holds about 170,000 clones, around 88% seen once, with around 19% in the top ten. Material: peripheral blood. The source of these receptors is a woman between 65 and 79 years old who had recovered from COVID-19. The CDR3 runs from the conserved cysteine through the conserved F or W. The order of the fields is D gene, clone size, V gene, J gene, CDR3 DNA, CDR3 protein. The D gene is left open where the match is weak. Expanded clones get a size class; other rows say once, few or many, or leave the size out.

TRBD1	-	TRBV18	TRBJ1-2	TGTGCCAGCTCGTCGACAGGGGCCGACTATGGCTACACCTTC	CASSSTGADYGYTF
-	-	TRBV28	TRBJ1-4	TGTGCCAGCAGGACCGCGGGGGCAACTAATGAAAAACTGTTTTTT	CASRTAGATNEKLFF
-	-	TRBV6-5	TRBJ1-3	TGTGCCAGCAGTCCCGGAACAGCCTCTGGAAACACCATATATTTT	CASSPGTASGNTIYF
-	-	TRBV3-1/TRBV3-2	TRBJ2-7	TGTGCCAGCAGCCACCGGGAATTGCCCTACGAGCAGTACTTC	CASSHRELPYEQYF
TRBD2	-	TRBV27	TRBJ2-1	TGTGCCAGCAGTTTATCATGGGGGGGTGATGAGCAGTTCTTC	CASSLSWGGDEQFF
-	-	TRBV7-2	TRBJ1-3	TGTGCCAGCAGCACTGGGGCCTCCGGTTCTGGAAACACCATATATTTT	CASSTGASGSGNTIYF
-	-	TRBV7-9	TRBJ1-1	TGTGCCAGCAGCTCCAACACGAACACTGAAGCTTTCTTT	CASSSNTNTEAFF
TRBD1	-	TRBV11-2	TRBJ2-3	TGTGCCAGCAGCAACAACAGGGGTGGTGGAACAGATACGCAGTATTTT	CASSNNRGGGTDTQYF
-	-	TRBV29-1	TRBJ1-2	TGCAGCGTTGGACAGGTACTTGGGGGCTACACCTTC	CSVGQVLGGYTF
-	-	TRBV3-1/TRBV3-2	TRBJ2-5	TGTGCCAGCAGCCAAATGGGGACTTCACAAGAGACCCAGTACTTC	CASSQMGTSQETQYF
-	-	TRBV3-1/TRBV3-2	TRBJ2-3	TGTGCCAGCAGCCAGGGGTTGGCGGGGTTAGATACGCAGTATTTT	CASSQGLAGLDTQYF
-	-	TRBV2	TRBJ2-1	TGTGCCAGCACCCTAGGGGGGGGAGATGAGCAGTTCTTC	CASTLGGGDEQFF
-	-	TRBV4-2	TRBJ1-1	TGTGCCAGCACCCACACGGGGAGTTTGGCTGAAGCTTTCTTT	CASTHTGSLAEAFF
TRBD2	once	TRBV15	TRBJ2-7	TGTGCCACCAGCAGAGCGGCCGGTGCGGGAGGGGACTACGAGCAGTACTTC	CATSRAAGAGGDYEQYF
TRBD2	-	TRBV27	TRBJ2-1	TGTGCCAGCAGATCGGGAGGGCGCGTTGAGCAGTTCTTC	CASRSGGRVEQFF
-	-	TRBV10-3	TRBJ2-5	TGTGCCATCAGTGAGGGGTTGGGGGCAGAGACCCAGTACTTC	CAISEGLGAETQYF
-	-	TRBV10-3	TRBJ2-1	TGTGCCATCAGTGAGTCTGGACCCTGGGGAGGTGAGCAGTTCTTC	CAISESGPWGGEQFF
-	-	TRBV3-1/TRBV3-2	TRBJ2-5	TGTGCCAGCAGCCTTGGACTGTCCCCGGGGACCCAGTACTTC	CASSLGLSPGTQYF
-	-	TRBV18	TRBJ2-5	TGTGCCAGCTCCATCCTCAGGGGCGCTGGGGAGACCCAGTACTTC	CASSILRGAGETQYF
TRBD2	-	TRBV29-1	TRBJ2-1	TGCAGCGGCTCCGGACTAGCGGGCAACAATGAGCAGTTCTTC	CSGSGLAGNNEQFF
-	-	TRBV24-1	TRBJ1-1	TGTGCCACCAGTGATTTGGAGGGTGCAGCTTTCTTT	CATSDLEGAAFF
TRBD1	-	TRBV29-1	TRBJ1-2	TGCAGCGTTGAGGGACAGGGAGGCGGCTACACCTTC	CSVEGQGGGYTF
TRBD2	few	TRBV29-1	TRBJ2-3	TGCAGCGTTGATACTAGCGGGAGTGGAGGTACGCAGTATTTT	CSVDTSGSGGTQYF
TRBD2	-	TRBV10-3	TRBJ2-3	TGTGCCATCAGTGAAATAGCGGGGGTGGGGGATACGCAGTATTTT	CAISEIAGVGDTQYF
-	-	TRBV5-1	TRBJ2-3	TGCGCCAGCAGCCCGGGGGGGACAGACACAGATACGCAGTATTTT	CASSPGGTDTDTQYF
TRBD2	-	TRBV7-2	TRBJ2-3	TGTGCCAGCAGCTACGGCGGGGCGGGAGGGCCAGCAGATACGCAGTATTTT	CASSYGGAGGPADTQYF
-	-	TRBV7-3	TRBJ2-7	TGTGCCAGCAGCTTAACGGGAGCCGCCCTCGAGCAGTACTTC	CASSLTGAALEQYF
-	-	TRBV11-2	TRBJ1-2	TGTGCCAGCAGCCCTCGATCGGGGGATCCCAACTATGGCTACACCTTC	CASSPRSGDPNYGYTF
TRBD1	-	TRBV5-4	TRBJ2-7	TGTGCCAGCAGCCCGGGGTGGGACAGGGTCCACGAGCAGTACTTC	CASSPGWDRVHEQYF
TRBD2	-	TRBV19	TRBJ2-5	TGTGCTTCGGGGCTAGCGGAAGAGACCCAGTACTTC	CASGLAEETQYF
TRBD1	-	TRBV7-9	TRBJ2-7	TGTGCCAGCAGCTTAGGGTGGACAGGGGGCTACGAGCAGTACTTC	CASSLGWTGGYEQYF
TRBD1	-	TRBV25-1	TRBJ2-2	TGTGCCAGCAAGGGGGCAGGGCGCACCGGGGAGCTGTTTTTT	CASKGAGRTGELFF
-	-	TRBV7-2	TRBJ1-4	TGTGCCAGCAGCCGCCGGACAGATAATGAAAAACTGTTTTTT	CASSRRTDNEKLFF
TRBD1	once	TRBV5-1	TRBJ2-1	TGCGCCAGCAGCTTAGGGGCAGGGGGCTGGGATGAGCAGTTCTTC	CASSLGAGGWDEQFF
-	-	TRBV6-5	TRBJ1-2	TGTGCCAGCACCGACTATACAGGGTCCTATGGCTACACCTTC	CASTDYTGSYGYTF
-	-	TRBV9	TRBJ2-1	TGTGCCAGCACCAGAGGCAGGGATGAGCAGTTCTTC	CASTRGRDEQFF
-	-	TRBV5-6	TRBJ2-3	TGTGCCAGCAGCCGGAGGGTTACGCAGTATTTT	CASSRRVTQYF
TRBD1	-	TRBV3-1/TRBV3-2	TRBJ1-1	TGTGCCAGCAGCTTCTCCCGGTGGGCAGGGGGCAGGGACACTGAAGCTTTCTTT	CASSFSRWAGGRDTEAFF
-	-	TRBV27	TRBJ1-1	TGTGCCAGCCAGGCCGGGGGGGGGACGAACACTGAAGCTTTCTTT	CASQAGGGTNTEAFF
TRBD2	-	TRBV6-6	TRBJ2-2	TGTGCCAGCCGTCCGGGGCTAGCGGGGTTTCGCCGCACCGGGGAGCTGTTTTTT	CASRPGLAGFRRTGELFF